What follows is one TCR beta chain and its context. Its antigen is currently unknown. V lost 4 bases and J lost 7; bases outside the gene matches: 11. The CDR3 totals 15 residues. Germline V gives CDR1 SGHTS, CDR2 YDEGEE. With 60 Vbeta and 13 Jbeta primers, the PCR was carried out. Profiling relied on immunoSEQ multiplex PCR, and the TCRdb table lists in-frame clones only, not all of them. The sample gives about 120,000 clones, about 75% of which show up once; about 12% is in the top ten. The data belong to a study of cytomegalovirus exposure and HLA in healthy donors. Study-wide results and caveats: The authors later linked a missense DCLRE1C variant to TCR beta V- and J-gene trimming. Excluded were some V segments that proved indistinguishable, including TRBV6-2 and TRBV6-3. A few CMV-associated chains proved CMV antigen-specific in vitro. DRB1 had the most TCR associations and HLA-C the fewest, a later analysis found, with rates varying by HLA locus.

The sequence was obtained from a woman aged 40 to 55 in good health and CMV-seropositive. Sequencing was carried out using PBMCs. This chain connects TRBV5-8 to TRBJ1-2; 9 positions agree with TRBD1. This CDR3 reads CASSGTGFGIGGYTF. Written as DNA, the CDR3 is TGTGCCAGCAGCGGGACAGGGTTCGGGATAGGTGGCTACACCTTC.